The table lists the clone carrying this TCR beta chain with a count of one. The target antigen is unknown. This CDR3 is built from 16 residues. Deletions cut 0 bases from V and 5 bases from J, with 14 bases between. Germline V gene lookup returns CDR1 ENHRY and CDR2 SYGVKD. This entry comes from a study of cytomegalovirus exposure and HLA in healthy donors. Study in general: Early released data had 65 million to 100 million unique TCRs, all coming from HLA-typed donors.

The study ran its PCR with 60 Vbeta and 13 Jbeta primers. Libraries were prepared by immunoSEQ multiplex PCR; TCRdb keeps only in-frame clonotypes and omits some of them. The sample carries around 96,000 clones, 55% to 75% recorded once. Findings and limits, study-wide: More clonal expansion characterized HLA-associated TCR beta chains than equally common others in a later analysis.

The chain couples TRBV10-3 to TRBJ2-1; possible D gene TRBD2, 6 bases. The material sequenced was PBMCs. The TCR sequence derives from a man in his 60s in good health and CMV-seronegative. The CDR3 nucleotides read TGTGCCATCAGTGAGTCGATTCTAGCGAGGGACAATGAGCAGTTCTTC. Translation gives CAISESILARDNEQFF.